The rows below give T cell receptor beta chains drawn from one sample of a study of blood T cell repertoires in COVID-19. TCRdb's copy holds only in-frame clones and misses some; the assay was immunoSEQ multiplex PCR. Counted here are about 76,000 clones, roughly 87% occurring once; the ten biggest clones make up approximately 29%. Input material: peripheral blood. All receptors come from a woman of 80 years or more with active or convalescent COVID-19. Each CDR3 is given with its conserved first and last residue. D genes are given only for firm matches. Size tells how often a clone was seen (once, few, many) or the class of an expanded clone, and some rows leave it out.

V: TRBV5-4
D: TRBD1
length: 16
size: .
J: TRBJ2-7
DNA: TGTGCCAGCAGCCCTACCGGGACAGGGGCCAGCTACGAGCAGTACTTC
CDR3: CASSPTGTGASYEQYF

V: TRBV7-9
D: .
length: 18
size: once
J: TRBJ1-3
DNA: TGTGCCAGCAGCTTATTGGACACCTTATCTTACTCTGGAAACACCATATATTTT
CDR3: CASSLLDTLSYSGNTIYF

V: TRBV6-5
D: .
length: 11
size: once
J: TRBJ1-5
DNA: TGTGCCATAAGGGGTGGTCAGCCCCAGCATTTT
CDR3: CAIRGGQPQHF

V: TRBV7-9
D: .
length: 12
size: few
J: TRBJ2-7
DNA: TGTGCCAGCAGCGTCGGGTCCCACGAGCAGTACTTC
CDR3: CASSVGSHEQYF

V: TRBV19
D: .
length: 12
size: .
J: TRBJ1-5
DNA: TGTGCCAGTAGTCTAAGCAATCAGCCCCAGCATTTT
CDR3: CASSLSNQPQHF

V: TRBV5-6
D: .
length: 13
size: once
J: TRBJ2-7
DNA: TGTGCCAGCAGCTACGGGAAATCCTTCGAGCAGTACTTC
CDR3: CASSYGKSFEQYF

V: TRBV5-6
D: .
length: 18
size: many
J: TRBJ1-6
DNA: TGTGCCAGCAGCTTGGAGAGGGTATCGGGTTCCTATAATTCACCCCTCCACTTT
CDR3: CASSLERVSGSYNSPLHF

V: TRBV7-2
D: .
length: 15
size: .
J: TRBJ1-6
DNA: TGTGCCAGCAGCTTGACCCAAGCAGGAAATTCACCCCTCCACTTT
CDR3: CASSLTQAGNSPLHF

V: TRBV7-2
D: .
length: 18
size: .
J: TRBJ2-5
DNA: TGTGCCAGCAGCTTAGAGGGGGCTCGCGGGGATCTCCAAGAGACCCAGTACTTC
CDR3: CASSLEGARGDLQETQYF

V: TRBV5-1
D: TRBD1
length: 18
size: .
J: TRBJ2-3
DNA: TGCGCCAGCAGCCCAGGGGGACAGGGGGTAGTAGGTGGAGATACGCAGTATTTT
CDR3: CASSPGGQGVVGGDTQYF

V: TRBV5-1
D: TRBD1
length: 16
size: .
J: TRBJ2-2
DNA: TGCGCCAGCAGCTTGGTGACAGGGGAGTATCCCGGGGAGCTGTTTTTT
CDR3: CASSLVTGEYPGELFF

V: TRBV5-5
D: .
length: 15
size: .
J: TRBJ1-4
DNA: TGTGCCAGCAGCTTGGAACAGCCAACTAATGAAAAACTGTTTTTT
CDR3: CASSLEQPTNEKLFF

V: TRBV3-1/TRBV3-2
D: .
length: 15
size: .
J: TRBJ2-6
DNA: TGTGCCAGCAGCCAAGAATCTTCTGGGGCCAACGTCCTGACTTTC
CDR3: CASSQESSGANVLTF

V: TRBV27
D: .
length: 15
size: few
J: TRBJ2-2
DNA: TGTGCCAGCAGTTTACAAACGGGGAACACCGGGGAGCTGTTTTTT
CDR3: CASSLQTGNTGELFF

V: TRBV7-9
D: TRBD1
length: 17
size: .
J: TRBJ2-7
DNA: TGTGCCAGCAGCCGACTTAGAACCGGGACAGGAGCCTACGAGCAGTACTTC
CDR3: CASSRLRTGTGAYEQYF

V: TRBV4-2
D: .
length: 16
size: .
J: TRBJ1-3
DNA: TGTGCCAGCAGCCGACTAAGTGGGACTTCTGGAAACACCATATATTTT
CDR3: CASSRLSGTSGNTIYF

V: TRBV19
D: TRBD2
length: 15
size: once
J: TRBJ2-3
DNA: TGTGCCAGTAGGGAAGCGGGGGGGAGCACAGATACGCAGTATTTT
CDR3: CASREAGGSTDTQYF

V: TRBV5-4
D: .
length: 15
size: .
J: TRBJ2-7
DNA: TGTGCCAGCAGCTTGTCTATTGGTCCGACCTACGAGCAGTACTTC
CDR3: CASSLSIGPTYEQYF

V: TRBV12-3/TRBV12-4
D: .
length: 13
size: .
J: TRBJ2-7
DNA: TGTGCCAGCAGTCCCGGACACTCCTACGAGCAGTACTTC
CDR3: CASSPGHSYEQYF

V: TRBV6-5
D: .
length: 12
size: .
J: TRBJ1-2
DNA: TGTGCCAGCAGTCTTACTAACTATGGCTACACCTTC
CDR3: CASSLTNYGYTF

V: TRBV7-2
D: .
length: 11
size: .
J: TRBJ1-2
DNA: TGTGCCAGCAGCTTAGTGGCTGCTCCCCACTTC
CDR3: CASSLVAAPHF

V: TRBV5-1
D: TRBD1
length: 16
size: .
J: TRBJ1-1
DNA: TGCGCCAGTCGAGGTACGGACAGGGGCTATTCGATTCAAGCTTTCTTT
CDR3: CASRGTDRGYSIQAFF

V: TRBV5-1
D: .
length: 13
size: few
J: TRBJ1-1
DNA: TGCGCCAGCAATACAGGTTGGAGCACTGAAGCTTTCTTT
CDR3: CASNTGWSTEAFF

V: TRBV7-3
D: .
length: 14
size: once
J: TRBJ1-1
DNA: TGTGCCAGCAGCGCTTCTGGGGGAGGCGCTGAAGCTTTCTTT
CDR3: CASSASGGGAEAFF

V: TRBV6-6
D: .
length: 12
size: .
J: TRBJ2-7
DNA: TGTGCCAGCAGTTTTCCTCTACGCGAGCAGTACTTC
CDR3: CASSFPLREQYF